Each of the 3 T cell receptor beta chains below was sequenced from the same sample in a study of type 1 regulatory T cells. Their recognized antigens are unknown. TCRdb called the reads again in MiXCR, with one record for every CDR3 protein. The sample shows 63,000 or so distinct CDR3 sequences, 49% of them seen only once. The sequenced sample was cultured non-Tr1 T cells, either the whole culture or a sorted T cell fraction (not recorded which). The receptors were sampled from a human donor in good health.

This clonotype appeared a few times. This sequence joins TRBV5-5 and TRBJ2-5, with D possibly matching TRBD1 (5 bases). CDR1 and CDR2 (germline): SGHKS, YYEKEE (reference sequence). The CDR3 contains 11 residues. Trimming removed 2 bases at V and 9 bases at J, with 8 bases between. The CDR3 loop reads CASSLKGAQYF. The CDR3 nucleotides read TGTGCCAGCAGCTTAAAAGGGGCCCAGTACTTC.

The chain employs TRBV11-1 and TRBJ2-2; D possibly corresponds to TRBD2 (5 bases). CDR3 length equals 15 residues. Looked up from germline, CDR1 is SGHAT and CDR2 is FQDESV (reference sequence). Trimming cost V 3 bases and J 0 bases, with 8 bases left between them. The CDR3 sequence is CASSFRGTNTGELFF. The DNA of the CDR3 is TGTGCCAGCAGCTTTCGGGGTACGAACACCGGGGAGCTGTTTTTT.

This chain connects TRBV2 to TRBJ2-5; D is perhaps TRBD1 (7 bases). The CDR3 sequence is 17 residues long. CDR1 and CDR2 from the germline V gene are SNHLY and FYNNEI. The V end lost 6 bases, the J end lost 5 bases, and 25 bases lay between the germline ends. The CDR3 nucleotides are TGTGCCAGCAGGCAGGGGGGACTCGCGGGGTTTGAGGAGACCCAGTACTTC. This translates into CASRQGGLAGFEETQYF. The full variable domain, rest sourced from reference TRBV2 and TRBJ2-5, is EPEVTQTPSHQVTQMGQEVILRCVPISNHLYFYWYRQILGQKVEFLVSFYNNEISEKSEIFDDQFSVERPDGSNFTLKIRSTKLEDSAMYFCASRQGGLAGFEETQYFGPGTRLLVL.